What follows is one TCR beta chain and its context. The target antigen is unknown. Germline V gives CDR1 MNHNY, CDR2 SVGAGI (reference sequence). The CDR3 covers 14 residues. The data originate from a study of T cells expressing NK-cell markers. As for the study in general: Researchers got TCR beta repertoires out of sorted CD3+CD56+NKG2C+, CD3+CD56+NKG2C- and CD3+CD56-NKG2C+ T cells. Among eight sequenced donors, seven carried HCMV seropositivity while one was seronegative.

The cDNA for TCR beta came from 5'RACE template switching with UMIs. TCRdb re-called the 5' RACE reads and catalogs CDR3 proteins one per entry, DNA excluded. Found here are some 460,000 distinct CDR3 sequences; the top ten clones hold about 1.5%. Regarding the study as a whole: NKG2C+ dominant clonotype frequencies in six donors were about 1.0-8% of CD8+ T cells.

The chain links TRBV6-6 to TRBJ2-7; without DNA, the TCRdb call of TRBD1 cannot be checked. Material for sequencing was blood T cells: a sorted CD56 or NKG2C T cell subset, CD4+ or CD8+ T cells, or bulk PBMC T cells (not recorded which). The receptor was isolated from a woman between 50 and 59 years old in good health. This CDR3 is CASSARDRPYEQYF.